This T cell receptor beta chain was sequenced during a study of blood T cell repertoires in COVID-19. On the study more broadly: The origin of the acute and convalescent COVID-19 samples was the United States, Italy and Spain.

Profiled with immunoSEQ multiplex PCR; TCRdb holds only in-frame clones, not every one. The table has about 120,000 clones, 60% to 80% seen once. Trimming cost V 5 bases and J 2 bases; bases outside gene matches: 3. Germline V gives CDR1 MNHEY, CDR2 SVGEGT. The CDR3 covers 14 residues. The sequenced sample consisted of peripheral blood. The V and J genes are TRBV6-2 or TRBV6-3 and TRBJ2-3; 8 bases fit TRBD1. This clonotype originated in a woman at least 80 years old with active or convalescent COVID-19. The CDR3 sequence is CASSPRGPTDTQYF. The CDR3 nucleotides are TGTGCCAGCAGTCCCAGGGGGCCCACAGATACGCAGTATTTT.